The rows below give T cell receptor beta chains drawn from one sample of a study of response to subunit inactivated influenza vaccine. One entry per CDR3 protein, called by TCRdb with MiXCR from the RT-PCR reads. The sample records about 540,000 distinct CDR3 sequences, approximately 22% being singletons. The sample also formed part of further work on T cells expressing NK-cell markers.

Specimen: CD4+ T cells sorted from PBMCs, collected about 12 days after vaccination. The origin of the receptors is a man aged 45-65 years who received an inactivated influenza vaccine. The CDR3 runs from the conserved cysteine through the conserved F or W. Each record gives: J gene, V gene, D gene, clone size, CDR3 length, CDR3 protein, CDR3 DNA. D genes are given only for firm matches. Size is omitted from some rows. Given values are once, few, many or a class for expanded clones.

TRBJ1-2,TRBV10-3,-,-,13,CAISESDGYGYTF,TGTGCCATCAGTGAGTCGGACGGCTATGGCTACACCTTC
TRBJ2-1,TRBV7-3,-,-,14,CASSLGTRANEQFF,TGTGCCAGCAGCCTCGGGACCAGAGCTAATGAGCAGTTCTTC
TRBJ2-3,TRBV12-3/TRBV12-4,-,-,13,CASSTQTGHTQYF,TGTGCCAGCAGTACCCAGACAGGCCACACGCAGTATTTT
TRBJ2-5,TRBV9,-,few,14,CASGPALAQETQYF,TGTGCCAGCGGGCCGGCACTAGCCCAAGAGACCCAGTACTTC
TRBJ2-3,TRBV12-3/TRBV12-4,TRBD2,few,18,CASSFVVLGGGGTDTQYF,TGTGCCAGCAGTTTCGTGGTCTTAGGCGGGGGGGGCACAGATACGCAGTATTTT
TRBJ2-2,TRBV5-1,-,-,16,CASSLRPADHTGELFF,TGCGCCAGCAGCTTGAGGCCAGCGGATCACACCGGGGAGCTGTTTTTT
TRBJ2-1,TRBV4-1,TRBD2,once,15,CASSLGLAPDNEQFF,TGCGCCAGCAGCCTGGGACTAGCGCCCGACAATGAGCAGTTCTTC
TRBJ2-7,TRBV5-1,-,few,14,CASSLAYTSYEQYF,TGCGCCAGCAGCTTGGCTTACACTTCCTACGAGCAGTACTTC
TRBJ2-2,TRBV5-5,TRBD2,many,15,CASSWTSGRFGELFF,TGTGCCAGCAGCTGGACTAGCGGGAGATTCGGGGAGCTGTTTTTT
TRBJ2-7,TRBV20-1,TRBD1,-,14,CSARKGTGGYEQYF,TGCAGTGCCCGCAAGGGGACAGGGGGCTACGAGCAGTACTTC